This entry features one TCR beta chain sequence. The entry originates in a study of immune evolution from preneoplasia to lung adenocarcinoma. Sequencing used immunoSEQ multiplex PCR; TCRdb keeps in-frame clones, though not all of them. The table includes 2,500 to 3,500 clones, over 75% detected once. H&E slides confirmed each diagnosis, reviewed by two pathologists independently. Sequenced: FFPE adjacent normal lung tissue. The sequence came from a person in their sixties or seventies with lung adenocarcinoma.

CDR3 DNA sequence: TGTGCCAGCAGCTTAGTTCCCAGGGTCGAGACCCAGTACTTC. Protein sequence: CASSLVPRVETQYF. J is TRBJ2-5 and V is TRBV7-6, with D perhaps matching TRBD1 (5 bases). Looked up from germline, CDR1 is SGHVS and CDR2 is FNYEAQ. This CDR3 comprises 14 residues. Trimming cost V 1 base and J 5 bases, with 11 bases left between them.